This entry concerns a single TCR beta chain. No antigen is known for it. The data originate from a study of shared clonotypes between healthy human individuals. Across the study: The donor pool was made up of two women and a few men aged 18 to 49. Whole-study results and caveats: Few donors restricted represented genetic and exposure-history diversity.

The CDR3 loop spans 13 amino acids. Germline V lookup: CDR1 MNHNS, CDR2 SASEGT. V shed 6 bases, J shed 5 bases, and the junction held 7 bases outside the gene matches. For every subset, genomic DNA was evenly distributed across several immunoSEQ plates. Some clones are missing from TCRdb's copy, which holds only in-frame ones; the method was immunoSEQ multiplex PCR. The sample has 2 million or so clones, roughly 94% seen once. The TCR sequence derives from a man aged 18 to 35 in good health. The specimen was naive CD4+ T cells sorted from blood. Subset given: CD45RA+ positively selected. This chain links TRBV6-1 with TRBJ2-7, with TRBD1 identical over 7 bases. The CDR3 is CASRETGSNEQYF. As DNA, the CDR3 is TGTGCCAGCAGAGAGACAGGGTCGAACGAGCAGTACTTC.